Below, 7 T cell receptor beta chains from the same sample are listed, as sequenced in a study of blood T cell repertoires in COVID-19. Using immunoSEQ multiplex PCR, the repertoire was profiled, and TCRdb retains in-frame clones only, with some absent. The data show some 95,000 clones, over 70% seen once. Sequenced input: peripheral blood. These receptors were obtained from a man between 65 and 80 years old with acute or convalescent COVID-19.

The gene calls are TRBV5-8 and TRBJ2-2, with 15 bases matching TRBD2. The CDR3 has 16 amino acids. CDR1 and CDR2 from the germline V gene are SGHTS and YDEGEE. V shed 6 bases and J 7 bases; nucleotides not matched to a gene: 7. The CDR3 DNA sequence: TGTGCCAGCATCTCGGGACTAGCGGGAGGAGTCGGGGAGCTGTTTTTT. Its translation: CASISGLAGGVGELFF.

V and J are TRBV28 and TRBJ2-2; 10 bases match TRBD2. The germline V gene encodes CDR1 MDHEN and CDR2 SYDVKM. The length of the CDR3 is 14 residues. The junction had 1 base not matched to a gene; V was cut back by 5 bases and J by 4 bases. CDR3: CASSGLAVTGELFF. In nucleotides, the CDR3 is TGTGCCAGCAGTGGACTAGCGGTCACCGGGGAGCTGTTTTTT.

The gene calls are TRBV2 and TRBJ1-1; D not certain. V was shortened by 4 bases and J by 3 bases, with 6 bases between the two germline ends. CDR1 and CDR2 (germline): SNHLY, FYNNEI. The CDR3 is made up of 12 amino acids. The CDR3 DNA follows: TGTGCCAGCAGTGCAGACTACACTGAAGCTTTCTTT. Its protein product is CASSADYTEAFF. The complete variable domain, with remaining parts taken from reference TRBV2 and TRBJ1-1, reads EPEVTQTPSHQVTQMGQEVILRCVPISNHLYFYWYRQILGQKVEFLVSFYNNEISEKSEIFDDQFSVERPDGSNFTLKIRSTKLEDSAMYFCASSADYTEAFFGQGTRLTVV.

This clone was recorded once. This rearrangement joins TRBV9 to TRBJ2-6, with TRBD2 as a possible D gene (5 bases). Germline values: CDR1 SGDLS, CDR2 YYNGEE. This CDR3 spans 16 amino acids. Between the trimmed V and J ends, which lost 0 bases and 0 bases, there was a span of 7 bases. CDR3 in amino acids: CASSVAADSGANVLTF. The CDR3 bases are TGTGCCAGCAGCGTAGCAGCGGACTCTGGGGCCAACGTCCTGACTTTC.

J is TRBJ1-1 and V is TRBV5-4; no definite D call. V was trimmed by 4 bases and J by 0 bases, leaving 10 bases between them. This CDR3 contains 14 residues. The germline V gene encodes CDR1 SGHNT and CDR2 YYREEE (reference sequence). The CDR3 coding sequence is TGTGCCAGCAGCAGCACAACAGTGAACACTGAAGCTTTCTTT. Translation: CASSSTTVNTEAFF.

This clone was found once. J is TRBJ2-3 and V is TRBV29-1, with a possible D match to TRBD2 (6 bases). The CDR3 runs 15 residues. Between the trimmed V and J ends, which lost 3 bases and 2 bases, there was a span of 15 bases. The germline V gene encodes CDR1 SQVTM and CDR2 ANQGSEA. In DNA, the CDR3 is TGCAGCGTTGAGGGGGGACCCTTCTACACAGATACGCAGTATTTT. This gives the protein CSVEGGPFYTDTQYF.

The rearrangement uses TRBV19 and TRBJ1-1; tentatively, D is TRBD1 (5 bases). Germline CDR1 and CDR2: LNHDA and SQIVND (reference sequence). The CDR3 totals 14 residues. The V gene lost 4 bases and the J gene lost 4 bases, with 13 bases spanning the gap. In nucleotides, the CDR3 is TGTGCCAGTAGTAACCATGGGGGGGGCACTGAAGCTTTCTTT. Amino acid sequence: CASSNHGGGTEAFF.